One and the same sample provided the 32 T cell receptor beta chains below, sequenced in a study of shared clonotypes between healthy human individuals. Generated by immunoSEQ multiplex PCR, the TCRdb table keeps only in-frame clones and is missing some. The sample lists about 1 million clones; more than 65% were seen once. The sample consisted of memory CD4+ T cells sorted from blood. Documented subset: CD45RA-negative fraction. Receptor source: a young man in good health.

The genes are TRBV5-4 and TRBJ2-1, with 10 bases that match TRBD1. V shed 7 bases and J 3 bases; nucleotides not matched to a gene: 4. This CDR3 comprises 14 residues. Germline V CDR1 and CDR2: SGHNT, YYREEE (reference sequence). The CDR3 region is CASFRDRGYNEQFF. The CDR3 bases are TGTGCCAGCTTTAGGGACAGGGGCTACAATGAGCAGTTCTTC.

This clone was detected a few times. One end of the junction does not line up with germline, which may come from a read error. V is TRBV7-7 and J is TRBJ1-1; D is possibly TRBD1 (6 bases). This CDR3 contains 14 residues. CDR1 SSHAT and CDR2 FNYEAQ come from the germline V gene (reference sequence). CDR3 amino acids: CASSLYRVVTEAFF. The CDR3 nucleotides are TGTGCTAGCAGCTTGTACAGGGTGGTCACTGAAGCTTTCTTT.

Regarding this clone: A junction end diverges from the germline sequence, so it may reflect a read error. The rearrangement links TRBV5-1 to TRBJ2-3, with 7 bases matching TRBD2. The CDR3 is 15 residues long. Germline V gene lookup returns CDR1 SGHRS and CDR2 YFSETQ. The CDR3 loop reads CASRLAGDRTDTQYF. CDR3 DNA sequence: TGCGCCAGCAGATTGGCGGGAGATAGGACAGATACGCAGTATTTT. Together with reference TRBV5-1 and TRBJ2-3, the CDR3 gives the full variable domain: KAGVTQTPRYLIKTRGQQVTLSCSPISGHRSVSWYQQTPGQGLQFLFEYFSETQRNKGNFPGRFSGRQFSNSRSEMNVSTLELGDSALYLCASRLAGDRTDTQYFGPGTRLTVL.

The CDR3 spells CASSPAGTLNEQFF. CDR3 DNA sequence: TGTGCCAGCAGCCCCGCAGGGACTCTCAATGAGCAGTTCTTC. V and J are TRBV7-9 and TRBJ2-1, with a possible D match to TRBD2 (6 bases). Germline assignment: CDR1 SEHNR and CDR2 FQNEAQ (reference sequence). V was shortened by 5 bases and J by 6 bases, with 14 bases between the two germline ends. This CDR3 spans 14 amino acids.

The J gene is TRBJ1-2, the V gene TRBV27; 7 bases agree with TRBD1. The CDR3 is 13 residues long. The germline gives CDR1 MNHEY, CDR2 SMNVEV (reference sequence). Trimming removed 3 bases from V and 7 bases from J; junction bases left unmatched: 5. The CDR3 DNA reads as TGTGCCAGCAGTTTGGAGGGGGCCGGTGGCTACACCTTC. Translation gives CASSLEGAGGYTF.

The chain combines TRBV18 with TRBJ1-1, with a weak D call TRBD1 (5 bases). V gave up 1 base and J gave up 2 bases, with 8 bases separating them. This CDR3 spans 14 amino acids. Germline V gene lookup returns CDR1 KGHSH and CDR2 LQKENI. CDR3 sequence (DNA): TGTGCCAGCTCACCACGGGACCCCAACACTGAAGCTTTCTTT. Its protein product is CASSPRDPNTEAFF.

As to this clone: Compared with germline, one end of the junction differs, possibly owing to a read error. V usage is TRBV30 and J usage is TRBJ1-3; TRBD1 might be the D (6 bases). The CDR3 runs to 15 residues. CDR1 is GTSNPN, CDR2 SVGIG, per germline (reference sequence). The DNA for the CDR3 is TGCGGAACCCAGAGGGGGTTAAACTCTGGAAACACCATATATTTT. The encoded protein is CGTQRGLNSGNTIYF.

The chain carries TRBV28 and TRBJ1-5; possibly TRBD1 for D (5 bases). Looked up from germline, CDR1 is MDHEN and CDR2 is SYDVKM. Trimming left V 4 bases short and J 2 bases short, with 15 bases between. The CDR3 length is 16 residues. CDR3 region: CASSSPQGLGNQPQHF. CDR3 coding DNA: TGTGCCAGCAGTTCCCCTCAGGGACTCGGCAATCAGCCCCAGCATTTT.

The V gene is TRBV2, the J gene TRBJ1-4; 7 nucleotides line up with TRBD1. Trimming at V came to 8 bases and at J to 2 bases, leaving 5 bases not matched to a gene. Germline values: CDR1 SNHLY, CDR2 FYNNEI. The CDR3 extends over 14 amino acids. The DNA for the CDR3 is TGTGCCAGCCGGGACAGCCCCACTAATGAAAAACTGTTTTTT. Protein sequence: CASRDSPTNEKLFF.

The genes are TRBV5-6 and TRBJ1-5; the D is unclear. The V end lost 3 bases, the J end lost 0 bases, and 10 bases lay between the germline ends. The CDR3 has 15 residues. Per the germline V gene, CDR1 is SGHDT and CDR2 is YYEEEE. As DNA, the CDR3 is TGTGCCAGCAGCTCAAACAGCTATAGCAATCAGCCCCAGCATTTT. This codes for CASSSNSYSNQPQHF.

V and J are TRBV5-1 and TRBJ2-7; D might be TRBD2 (6 bases). The CDR3 has 15 amino acids. V shed 0 bases and J shed 2 bases, with 12 bases lying between them. CDR1 and CDR2 (germline): SGHRS, YFSETQ. For the CDR3, the DNA is TGCGCCAGCAGCTTGGTTTACGGGGGACCCTACGAGCAGTACTTC. Encoded protein: CASSLVYGGPYEQYF.

Of note for this clone: This specimen includes other DNA sequences encoding the same CDR3. J is TRBJ2-7 and V is TRBV20-1, with D unclear. Germline values: CDR1 DFQATT, CDR2 SNEGSKA (reference sequence). Between the trimmed V and J ends, which lost 4 bases and 3 bases, there was a span of 7 bases. CDR3 size: 11 residues. The CDR3 region is CSATRNYEQYF. In DNA form, the CDR3 reads TGCAGTGCTACAAGAAACTACGAGCAGTACTTC.

The chain combines TRBV5-4 with TRBJ2-3; D might be TRBD2 (5 bases). Trimming removed 3 bases from V and 0 bases from J, with 17 bases in between. This CDR3 spans 17 amino acids. Per germline, CDR1 SGHNT and CDR2 YYREEE (reference sequence). DNA for the CDR3: TGTGCCAGCAGCTCCGCATTGTCGGGGATGAGCACAGATACGCAGTATTTT. It encodes CASSSALSGMSTDTQYF.

This rearrangement joins TRBV2 to TRBJ1-1, with 7 bases identical to TRBD1. Germline-derived CDR1 and CDR2 are SNHLY and FYNNEI. Trimming cost V 5 bases and J 1 base; bases outside gene matches: 7. The CDR3 spans 15 residues. CDR3 amino acids: CASSFGGQRNTEAFF. The CDR3, as DNA: TGTGCCAGCAGTTTCGGGGGACAGCGGAACACTGAAGCTTTCTTT.

This chain joins TRBV5-1 and TRBJ2-5, with D possibly called TRBD1 or TRBD2 (6 bases each). The CDR3 runs to 15 residues. From germline, CDR1 is SGHRS and CDR2 YFSETQ. V lost 1 base and J lost 6, with 16 bases in between. The CDR3 DNA follows: TGCGCCAGCAGCTTGAATCTAGGGGGGCGAAAGACCCAGTACTTC. Its protein is CASSLNLGGRKTQYF.

This clone appeared many times. The chain couples TRBV5-5 to TRBJ2-7, with 7 bases that match TRBD2. Germline V gene data show CDR1 as SGHKS and CDR2 as YYEKEE (reference sequence). J gave up 0 bases and V 3 bases, and 9 bases lay outside the gene matches. CDR3 size: 16 residues. The CDR3 spells CASSSSGLLSSYEQYF. CDR3 nucleotide sequence: TGTGCCAGCAGCTCCTCGGGACTACTGAGCTCCTACGAGCAGTACTTC.

For this clone: A read error may account for a junction end that differs from germline. The gene calls are TRBV7-2 and TRBJ1-1; D is uncertain. Germline CDR1 is SGHTA and CDR2 is FQGNSA. The CDR3 has 13 amino acids. The CDR3 sequence: CASSLTETYEAFF. The CDR3 DNA sequence: TGTGCCAGCAGCTTAACAGAAACTTATGAAGCCTTCTTT.

The genes are TRBV15 and TRBJ2-1, with D possibly TRBD1 on 6 matching bases. Germline V gene lookup returns CDR1 LNHNV and CDR2 YYDKDF (reference sequence). The V end was cut by 4 bases, the J end by 8 bases, with 15 bases between. The CDR3 has 14 residues. The chain's CDR3 is CATSIPTGVHEQFF. CDR3 DNA: TGTGCCACCAGCATACCGACAGGAGTGCATGAGCAGTTCTTC.

The chain uses TRBV5-1 and TRBJ2-3, with TRBD2 identical over 7 bases. Germline loops: CDR1 SGHRS, CDR2 YFSETQ. The CDR3 is made up of 15 amino acids. The V gene end was trimmed by 2 bases and the J gene end by 4 bases; junction bases not matched to a gene: 7. CDR3 residues: CASSFRAGSPDTQYF. In DNA form, the CDR3 reads TGCGCCAGCAGCTTTAGAGCGGGGAGCCCAGATACGCAGTATTTT.

This clone was recorded at least ten times. Additional DNA sequences in this sample encode the identical CDR3. The V and J genes are TRBV5-1 and TRBJ2-3; TRBD2 matches at 7 bases. Germline V CDR1 and CDR2: SGHRS, YFSETQ. The trim removed 4 bases at V and 4 bases at J, leaving 9 bases unmatched. This CDR3 has 15 residues. CDR3 bases: TGCGCCAGCAGCCCCCGAGAGCGGGGCGCAGATACGCAGTATTTT. Translation: CASSPRERGADTQYF.

The genes are TRBV11-3 and TRBJ2-7; D is perhaps TRBD2 (6 bases). V was trimmed by 6 bases and J by 4 bases, leaving 16 bases between them. The CDR3 runs to 14 residues. The germline gives CDR1 SGHNT, CDR2 YENEEA. The CDR3 loop reads CASRGLARMYEQYF. CDR3 in DNA: TGTGCCAGCAGAGGGCTAGCGAGGATGTACGAGCAGTACTTC.

The chain carries TRBV19 and TRBJ1-3, with 7 bases fitting TRBD1. Per the germline V gene, CDR1 is LNHDA and CDR2 is SQIVND (reference sequence). This CDR3 region has 15 residues. With V trimmed by 5 bases and J by 0 bases, 4 bases remained unmatched. The CDR3 reads CASSGDSNSGNTIYF. The CDR3 DNA reads TGTGCCAGTAGTGGGGACAGCAACTCTGGAAACACCATATATTTT.

The rearrangement joins TRBV5-1 to TRBJ2-3; 9 bases agree with TRBD2. V dropped 3 bases and J dropped 2; count of bases not matched to a gene: 10. Per germline, CDR1 SGHRS and CDR2 YFSETQ. This CDR3 is 17 amino acids long. The CDR3 is CASSSGVAGAATDTQYF. The CDR3 DNA sequence: TGCGCCAGCAGCTCGGGGGTAGCGGGGGCCGCCACAGATACGCAGTATTTT.

The V call is TRBV7-9, the J call TRBJ2-7, with 7 bases that match TRBD1. CDR3 size: 15 residues. With 1 base clipped from V and 4 bases from J, the junction kept 7 bases outside the gene matches. Germline V gene data show CDR1 as SEHNR and CDR2 as FQNEAQ (reference sequence). CDR3 sequence: CASSLGGTESYEQYF. CDR3 in DNA: TGTGCCAGCAGCTTAGGGGGGACAGAATCGTACGAGCAGTACTTC.

The J gene is TRBJ1-6, the V gene TRBV28, with D perhaps TRBD1 (6 bases). Germline loops: CDR1 MDHEN, CDR2 SYDVKM. This CDR3 is 14 amino acids long. Trimming left V 3 bases short and J 8 bases short, with 11 bases between. As DNA, the CDR3 is TGTGCCAGCAGTTTCAGGGGTTACGATTCACCCCTCCACTTT. Translating it yields CASSFRGYDSPLHF. Combining the CDR3 with reference TRBV28 and TRBJ1-6 gives the whole variable domain DVKVTQSSRYLVKRTGEKVFLECVQDMDHENMFWYRQDPGLGLRLIYFSYDVKMKEKGDIPEGYSVSREKKERFSLILESASTNQTSMYLCASSFRGYDSPLHFGNGTRLTVT.

DNA of the CDR3: TGTGCCAGCAGTTACTCGATTCAAAGTACTGGAAACACCATATATTTT. Translation: CASSYSIQSTGNTIYF. The chain carries TRBV6-5 and TRBJ1-3, with unresolved D. Germline V gene data show CDR1 as MNHEY and CDR2 as SVGAGI. The CDR3 runs 16 residues. The V end lost 0 bases, the J end lost 2 bases, and 11 bases lay between the germline ends.

The chain employs TRBV10-3 and TRBJ2-1; D possibly corresponds to TRBD2 (6 bases). The ends were cut back, 3 bases at V and 5 bases at J, with 11 bases in the middle. This CDR3 has 14 amino acids. Germline CDR1 is ENHRY and CDR2 is SYGVKD. The CDR3 is CAISDTRLDNEQFF. The DNA of the CDR3 is TGTGCCATCAGTGACACCCGACTAGACAATGAGCAGTTCTTC.

The chain carries TRBV6-6 and TRBJ1-3; D is possibly TRBD1 (6 bases). V lost 6 bases to trimming and J lost 0 bases, with 12 bases between them. CDR1 and CDR2 (germline): MNHNY, SVGAGI (reference sequence). The length of the CDR3 is 15 residues. The chain's CDR3 is CASSTRQVSGNTIYF. DNA for the CDR3: TGTGCCAGCAGCACAAGACAGGTCTCTGGAAACACCATATATTTT.

This sequence joins TRBV6-5 and TRBJ2-7; 7 bases match TRBD1. The CDR3 runs to 15 residues. Trimming took 0 bases from V and 1 from J; bases not matched to a gene: 3. Germline-derived CDR1 and CDR2 are MNHEY and SVGAGI. CDR3 bases: TGTGCCAGCAGTTACTCGGGACAGTCTTCCTACGAGCAGTACTTC. Its protein product is CASSYSGQSSYEQYF.

J is TRBJ2-7 and V is TRBV11-3; the D gene could be TRBD1 or TRBD2 (5 bases each). CDR3 size: 12 residues. Germline V lookup: CDR1 SGHNT, CDR2 YENEEA. V lost 5 bases, J lost 2 bases, and 7 bases lay in between. The CDR3 loop is CASSRGTYEQYF. In nucleotides, the CDR3 is TGTGCCAGCAGCCGGGGCACCTACGAGCAGTACTTC.

This clone was seen ten or more times. This chain links TRBV14 with TRBJ2-2; D is ambiguous. Per germline, CDR1 SGHDN and CDR2 FVKESK. V dropped 3 bases and J dropped 7 bases, with 9 bases sitting between them. The CDR3 extends over 13 amino acids. CDR3 in DNA: TGTGCCAGCAGCCAGTCGGGTAGCGGGGAGCTGTTTTTT. Translated, it gives CASSQSGSGELFF.

This rearrangement joins TRBV6-1 to TRBJ1-1; possibly TRBD1 for D (5 bases). Trimming left V 7 bases short and J 5 bases short, with 20 bases between. CDR3 length: 15 residues. Germline CDR1 and CDR2: MNHNS and SASEGT. CDR3 protein: CASTRGGALRTEAFF. CDR3 DNA sequence: TGTGCCAGCACTCGAGGTGGGGCTCTGCGGACTGAAGCTTTCTTT.